These 23 T cell receptor beta chains share one sample of origin, sequenced in a study of cytomegalovirus exposure and HLA in healthy donors. A multiplex PCR was run with 60 Vbeta primers and 13 Jbeta primers. Only in-frame clones appear in the TCRdb table, and some are missing; sequencing was by immunoSEQ multiplex PCR. Of under 45,000 clones detected, roughly three quarters appear once; the ten largest clones hold about 7%. The sample was PBMCs. The receptors stem from a man aged 25-40 years in good health and CMV-seronegative.

This chain links TRBV10-3 with TRBJ1-6; 7 bases map to TRBD1. This CDR3 is 14 amino acids long. CDR1 and CDR2 from the germline V gene are ENHRY and SYGVKD. V lost 6 bases, J lost 6 bases, and 5 bases stayed unmatched. CDR3 DNA: TGTGCCATCAGCGATGACAGGGCTAATTCACCCCTCCACTTT. Translating it yields CAISDDRANSPLHF.

This chain connects TRBV6-5 to TRBJ1-4, with D uncertain. V lost 0 bases and J 7 bases, leaving 12 bases between the germline ends. CDR1 and CDR2 from the germline V gene are MNHEY and SVGAGI. This CDR3 contains 15 residues. CDR3 sequence reads: CASSYSIREGEKLFF. The CDR3 region has the DNA TGTGCCAGCAGTTACTCGATAAGGGAGGGTGAAAAACTGTTTTTT.

This rearrangement joins TRBV5-8 to TRBJ2-4; D call uncertain. Germline CDR1 is SGHTS and CDR2 is YDEGEE. This CDR3 is built from 13 residues. V was shortened by 3 bases and J by 7 bases, with 11 bases between the two germline ends. This CDR3 reads CASSYNPGNIQYF. The CDR3 bases are TGTGCCAGCAGCTACAACCCCGGGAACATTCAGTACTTC.

Only a few counts were recorded for this clone. This chain joins TRBV10-3 and TRBJ2-1; 9 bases match TRBD2. Germline lookup yields CDR1 ENHRY and CDR2 SYGVKD. The CDR3 extends over 14 amino acids. Trimming removed 6 bases from V and 3 bases from J; junction bases left unmatched: 3. CDR3 coding DNA: TGTGCCATCAGCCCTAGCGGGGACTACAATGAGCAGTTCTTC. It yields the protein CAISPSGDYNEQFF.

The genes are TRBV4-1 and TRBJ1-5; the match to TRBD1 covers 8 bases. The CDR3 totals 16 residues. V lost 1 base to trimming and J lost 7 bases; unmatched junction nucleotides: 9. Germline V lookup: CDR1 MGHRA, CDR2 YSYEKL. The CDR3 bases are TGCGCCAGCAGCCAAGGGACAGGGAGGAATAGGCAGCCCCAGCATTTT. Translation gives CASSQGTGRNRQPQHF.

The chain uses TRBV29-1 and TRBJ2-1; D call uncertain. This CDR3 comprises 15 residues. Germline V gives CDR1 SQVTM, CDR2 ANQGSEA. V gave up 4 bases and J gave up 0 bases, with 13 bases separating them. The CDR3 DNA sequence: TGCAGCGTTGTTGTGAGGCCCAGCTCCTACAATGAGCAGTTCTTC. As protein: CSVVVRPSSYNEQFF.

The gene calls are TRBV6-6 and TRBJ2-7; tentatively, D is TRBD1 (6 bases). V lost 2 bases and J 2 bases, leaving 13 bases between the germline ends. CDR1 is MNHNY, CDR2 SVGAGI, per germline (reference sequence). The CDR3 is made up of 15 amino acids. The CDR3 DNA reads TGTGCCAGCAGTTACGACACAGGGAGTACCTACGAGCAGTACTTC. Translating gives CASSYDTGSTYEQYF.

This chain connects TRBV4-3 to TRBJ2-7, with a possible D match to TRBD2 (6 bases). The CDR3 extends over 15 amino acids. Germline lookup yields CDR1 LGHNA and CDR2 YSLEER. V was cut by 1 base and J by 3 bases, with 13 bases left in between. The CDR3 DNA reads as TGCGCCAGCAGCCAAGGGATACGTAGCGGCTACGAGCAGTACTTC. Protein product: CASSQGIRSGYEQYF.

The chain joins TRBV18 to TRBJ1-2, with 11 bases identical to TRBD1. V trimming: 2 bases; J trimming: 6 bases; junction bases outside the gene matches: 11. In germline, CDR1 is KGHSH, CDR2 LQKENI. The CDR3 spans 17 residues. CDR3 coding DNA: TGTGCCAGCTCACCAGTCTCTAGCTTGGGACAGGGGGATGGCTACACCTTC. This sequence encodes CASSPVSSLGQGDGYTF.

This chain connects TRBV4-1 to TRBJ1-6; D is ambiguous. The CDR3 consists of 17 residues. Germline loops: CDR1 MGHRA, CDR2 YSYEKL. Trimming took off 0 bases at V and 0 bases at J, with 9 bases between the two ends. The CDR3 here is CASSQDIPSSYNSPLHF. The CDR3 coding sequence is TGCGCCAGCAGCCAAGATATCCCGAGCTCCTATAATTCACCCCTCCACTTT.

This clone was picked up a small number of times. The V and J genes are TRBV6-5 and TRBJ1-2; TRBD1 matches 12 bases. The V gene end was trimmed by 5 bases and the J gene end by 2 bases; junction bases not matched to a gene: 3. The CDR3 is made up of 15 amino acids. The germline V gene has CDR1 MNHEY and CDR2 SVGAGI. The DNA of the CDR3 is TGTGCCAGCAGTAAGGGACAGGGGGCAAACTATGGCTACACCTTC. Translating gives CASSKGQGANYGYTF.

The rearrangement uses TRBV4-3 and TRBJ1-1, with 11 bases aligning to TRBD1. Trimming at V came to 6 bases and at J to 5 bases, leaving 14 bases not matched to a gene. The CDR3 consists of 17 residues. CDR1 is LGHNA and CDR2 is YSLEER in the germline V gene. CDR3 protein: CASSRAWTGGKYTEAFF. The CDR3 DNA sequence: TGCGCCAGCAGTCGCGCTTGGACAGGGGGCAAGTATACTGAAGCTTTCTTT.

This clone was detected only a few times. The chain joins TRBV7-2 to TRBJ1-4; a possible D gene is TRBD1 (5 bases). CDR1 SGHTA and CDR2 FQGNSA come from the germline V gene. The CDR3 runs to 16 residues. The germline V and J ends were trimmed by 4 bases and 8 bases, with 20 bases remaining between them. The CDR3 reads CASSSWLQGPVEKLFF. Here the CDR3 DNA reads TGTGCCAGCAGCTCCTGGTTGCAGGGCCCTGTCGAAAAACTGTTTTTT. The full variable domain, in which reference TRBV7-2 and TRBJ1-4 provide the parts outside the CDR3, is GAGVSQSPSNKVTEKGKDVELRCDPISGHTALYWYRQSLGQGLEFLIYFQGNSAPDKSGLPSDRFSAERTGGSVSTLTIQRTQQEDSAVYLCASSSWLQGPVEKLFFGSGTQLSVL.

The chain recombines TRBV7-9 with TRBJ2-7, with D possibly TRBD1 on 6 matching bases. The CDR3 loop spans 16 amino acids. CDR1 and CDR2 from the germline V gene are SEHNR and FQNEAQ (reference sequence). V lost 5 bases, J lost 5 bases, and 22 bases lay in between. CDR3 residues: CASSGGSQGTPNEQYF. The CDR3 DNA sequence: TGTGCCAGCAGCGGGGGATCGCAGGGGACCCCCAACGAGCAGTACTTC. The full variable domain, completed using reference TRBV7-9 and TRBJ2-7, is DTGVSQNPRHKITKRGQNVTFRCDPISEHNRLYWYRQTLGQGPEFLTYFQNEAQLEKSRLLSDRFSAERPKGSFSTLEIQRTEQGDSAMYLCASSGGSQGTPNEQYFGPGTRLTVT.

V and J are TRBV5-1 and TRBJ2-6, with 8 bases matching TRBD2. Germline CDR1 is SGHRS and CDR2 is YFSETQ. This CDR3 has 15 residues. The J segment lost 4 bases and the V segment lost 4 bases, leaving 4 bases of the junction unmatched. CDR3 protein: CASSPGGLGANVLTF. In DNA, the CDR3 is TGCGCCAGCAGCCCGGGGGGGCTGGGGGCCAACGTCCTGACTTTC.

The chain carries TRBV13 and TRBJ1-1; TRBD1 matches 7 bases. This CDR3 is built from 13 residues. Germline CDR1 PRHDT, CDR2 FYEKMQ (reference sequence). Losses at the gene ends were 4 bases for V and 4 bases for J; bases not matched to a gene: 3. The CDR3 region has the DNA TGTGCCAGCAGCTCGACAGGGTTCACTGAAGCTTTCTTT. Protein sequence: CASSSTGFTEAFF.

The rearrangement uses TRBV2 and TRBJ1-5; no reliable D call. The CDR3 extends over 15 amino acids. Trimming shortened V by 2 bases and J by 4 bases, and 12 bases separated the two germline ends. In germline, CDR1 is SNHLY, CDR2 FYNNEI. The chain's CDR3 is CASSEFGSDNQPQHF. In DNA, the CDR3 is TGTGCCAGCAGTGAATTCGGGTCAGATAATCAGCCCCAGCATTTT.

This clone was seen just once. The chain uses TRBV15 and TRBJ2-7, with D perhaps matching TRBD2 (5 bases). Germline V CDR1 and CDR2: LNHNV, YYDKDF (reference sequence). This CDR3 comprises 13 residues. Trimming left V 4 bases short and J 0 bases short, with 7 bases between. In DNA, the CDR3 is TGTGCCACCAGCAACGGACTCTCCTACGAGCAGTACTTC. This codes for CATSNGLSYEQYF.

With regard to this clone: The junction does not match germline at one end; this may be a read error. V and J are TRBV7-7 and TRBJ2-2; 7 positions match TRBD2. This CDR3 has 15 residues. Per the germline V gene, CDR1 is SSHAT and CDR2 is FNYEAQ (reference sequence). The CDR3 nucleotides are TGTGCTAGCAGCTTAGCTAGCGGAAACACCGGGGAGCTGTTTTTT. Amino acid sequence: CASSLASGNTGELFF. The full variable domain, its missing parts supplied by reference TRBV7-7 and TRBJ2-2, is GAGVSQSPRYKVTKRGQDVTLRCDPISSHATLYWYQQALGQGPEFLTYFNYEAQPDKSGLPSDRFSAERPEGSISTLTIQRTEQRDSAMYRCASSLASGNTGELFFGEGSRLTVL.

The chain carries TRBV28 and TRBJ2-7; 9 positions agree with TRBD2. This CDR3 has 15 amino acids. Trimming took 8 bases from V and 6 from J; bases not matched to a gene: 14. Germline V gives CDR1 MDHEN, CDR2 SYDVKM. CDR3 amino acids: CASSSGGRALSEQYF. DNA of the CDR3: TGTGCCAGCTCATCCGGCGGGAGGGCCTTGAGCGAGCAGTACTTC.

V is TRBV11-2 and J is TRBJ1-2; D possibly corresponds to TRBD1 (6 bases). This CDR3 spans 14 amino acids. Germline CDR1 is SGHAT and CDR2 is FQNNGV. The V end was cut by 1 base, the J end by 4 bases, with 10 bases between. The CDR3 DNA reads TGTGCCAGCAGCTTAGGTGGGGGGGCCTATGGCTACACCTTC. Translation gives CASSLGGGAYGYTF.

This clone was seen a handful of times. This chain's CDR3 is CASSQDPGQLAKNIQYF. CDR3 bases: TGTGCCAGCAGCCAAGATCCCGGACAGCTAGCCAAAAACATTCAGTACTTC. The rearrangement uses TRBV4-2 and TRBJ2-4, with D maybe TRBD1 (6 bases). Germline V CDR1 and CDR2: LGHNA, YNFKEQ. The CDR3 runs to 17 residues. V gave up 0 bases and J gave up 0 bases, with 12 bases separating them.

The V gene is TRBV4-3, the J gene TRBJ1-4; 12 bases are a match to TRBD1. This CDR3 has 16 residues. Germline CDR1 LGHNA, CDR2 YSLEER. The trim removed 2 bases at V and 6 bases at J, leaving 4 bases unmatched. The CDR3 loop is CASSQRGQGADEKLFF. CDR3 coding DNA: TGCGCCAGCAGCCAAAGGGGACAGGGGGCAGATGAAAAACTGTTTTTT.